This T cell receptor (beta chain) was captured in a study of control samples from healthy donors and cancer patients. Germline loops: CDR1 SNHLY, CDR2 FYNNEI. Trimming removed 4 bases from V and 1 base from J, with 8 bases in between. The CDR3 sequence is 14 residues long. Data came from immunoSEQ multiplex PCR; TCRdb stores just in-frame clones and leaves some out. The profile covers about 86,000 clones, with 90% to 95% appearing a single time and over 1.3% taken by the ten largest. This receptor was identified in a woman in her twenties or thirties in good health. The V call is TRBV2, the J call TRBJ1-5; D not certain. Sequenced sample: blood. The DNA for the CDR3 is TGTGCCAGCAGTGCGGAACGGAGCAATCAGCCCCAGCATTTT. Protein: CASSAERSNQPQHF.